These 2 T cell receptor beta chains were sequenced from one sample in a study of cytomegalovirus exposure and HLA in healthy donors. With 60 Vbeta and 13 Jbeta primers, the PCR was carried out. Assay: immunoSEQ multiplex PCR; the TCRdb copy retains only in-frame clones and omits some. Recorded for this sample: 150,000 to 200,000 clones. Specimen: PBMCs. Source of these receptors: a man between 25 and 39 years old in good health and CMV-seronegative.

This chain uses TRBV5-1 with TRBJ1-3; TRBD1 is a possible D gene (6 bases). With 3 bases removed from V and 0 bases from J, the gap between germline ends came to 10 bases. The CDR3 loop spans 15 amino acids. Germline V lookup: CDR1 SGHRS, CDR2 YFSETQ. In DNA, the CDR3 is TGCGCCAGCAGCTCGGACAGCCGCTCTGGAAACACCATATATTTT. Translation: CASSSDSRSGNTIYF.

The chain couples TRBV29-1 to TRBJ2-1; 10 nucleotides agree with TRBD1. Germline CDR1 is SQVTM and CDR2 is ANQGSEA. The CDR3 runs to 14 residues. Trimming cost V 2 bases and J 5 bases; bases outside gene matches: 3. The CDR3 loop is CSVERDRGNNEQFF. In DNA form, the CDR3 reads TGCAGCGTTGAAAGGGACAGGGGAAACAATGAGCAGTTCTTC.